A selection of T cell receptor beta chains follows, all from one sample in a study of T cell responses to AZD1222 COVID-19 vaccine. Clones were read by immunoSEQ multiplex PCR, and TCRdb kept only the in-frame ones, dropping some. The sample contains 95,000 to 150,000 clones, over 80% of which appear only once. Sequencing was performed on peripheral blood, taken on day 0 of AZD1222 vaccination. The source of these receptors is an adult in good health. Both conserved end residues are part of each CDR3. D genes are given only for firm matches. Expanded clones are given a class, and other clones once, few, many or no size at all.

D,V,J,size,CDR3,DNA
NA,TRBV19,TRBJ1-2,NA,CASSTQNRQEPYGYTF,TGTGCCAGTAGTACCCAAAACCGACAGGAACCTTATGGCTACACCTTC
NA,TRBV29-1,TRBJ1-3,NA,CSVESSGNTIYF,TGCAGCGTAGAGTCCTCTGGAAACACCATATATTTT
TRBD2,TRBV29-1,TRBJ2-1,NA,CSVDPLTSGSYNEQFF,TGCAGCGTTGATCCATTAACTAGCGGCTCCTACAATGAGCAGTTCTTC
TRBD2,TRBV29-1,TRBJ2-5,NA,CSPRTSGETQYF,TGCAGCCCCCGGACTAGCGGGGAGACCCAGTACTTC
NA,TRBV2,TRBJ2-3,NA,CASSVHLISTDTQYF,TGTGCCAGCAGTGTCCACTTAATAAGCACAGATACGCAGTATTTT
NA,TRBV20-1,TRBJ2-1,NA,CSYNEQFF,TGCAGTTACAATGAGCAGTTCTTC
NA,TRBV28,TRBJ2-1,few,CASSSVEEEQFF,TGTGCCAGCAGCTCGGTCGAGGAGGAGCAGTTCTTC
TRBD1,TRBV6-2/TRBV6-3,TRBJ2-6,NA,CASSLDRGKSGANVLTF,TGTGCCAGCAGTTTGGACAGGGGAAAGTCGGGGGCCAACGTCCTGACTTTC
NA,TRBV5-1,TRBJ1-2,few,CASSLEGRENGYTF,TGCGCCAGCAGCTTGGAGGGGAGGGAAAATGGCTACACCTTC
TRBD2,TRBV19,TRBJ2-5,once,CASSRAGGFSWETQYF,TGTGCCAGTAGTAGGGCCGGGGGGTTCTCGTGGGAGACCCAGTACTTC
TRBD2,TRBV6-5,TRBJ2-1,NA,CAALAGGSYNEQFF,TGTGCCGCGTTAGCGGGAGGCTCCTACAATGAGCAGTTCTTC
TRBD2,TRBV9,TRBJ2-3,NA,CASSLSGRLDTQYF,TGTGCCAGCAGCCTTAGCGGGAGGCTGGATACGCAGTATTTT
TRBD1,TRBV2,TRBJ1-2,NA,CASGQGARNYGYTF,TGTGCCAGCGGGCAGGGGGCGCGCAACTATGGCTACACCTTC
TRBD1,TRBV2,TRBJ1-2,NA,CASSEDRGRGDGYTF,TGTGCCAGCAGTGAAGACAGGGGGCGGGGAGATGGCTACACCTTC
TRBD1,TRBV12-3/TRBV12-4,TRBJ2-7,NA,CASSRTGAGEQYF,TGTGCCAGCAGCAGGACAGGGGCGGGAGAGCAGTACTTC
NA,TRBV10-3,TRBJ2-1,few,CAISEKESSYNEQFF,TGTGCCATCAGTGAAAAGGAGAGCTCCTACAATGAGCAGTTCTTC
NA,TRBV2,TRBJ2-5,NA,CASSRRGSGETQYF,TGTGCCTCATCTCGAAGGGGCTCGGGGGAGACCCAGTACTTC
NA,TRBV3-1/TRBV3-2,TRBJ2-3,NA,CASSRGTGTDTQYF,TGTGCCAGCAGTCGCGGGACAGGCACAGATACGCAGTATTTT
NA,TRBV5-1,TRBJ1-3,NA,CASSQDSSGNTIYF,TGCGCCAGCAGCCAGGACAGCTCTGGAAACACCATATATTTT
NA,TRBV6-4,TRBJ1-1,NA,CASSVSSNTEAFF,TGTGCCAGCAGTGTTTCGTCGAACACTGAAGCTTTCTTT
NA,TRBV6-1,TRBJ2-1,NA,CASSEAAGAYNEQFF,TGTGCCAGCAGTGAAGCGGCGGGGGCTTACAATGAGCAGTTCTTC
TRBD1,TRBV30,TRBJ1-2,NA,CAWSRTGGSSGYTF,TGTGCCTGGAGCAGGACAGGGGGAAGTTCTGGCTACACCTTC
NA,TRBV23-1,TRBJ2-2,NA,CASSLSHREDTGELFF,TGCGCCAGCAGTCTTTCACACAGGGAAGACACCGGGGAGCTGTTTTTT
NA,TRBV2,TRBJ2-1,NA,CATSQDDEQFF,TGTGCCACCTCCCAGGACGATGAGCAGTTCTTC
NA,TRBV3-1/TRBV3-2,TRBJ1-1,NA,CASSQVSGQNTEAFF,TGTGCCAGCAGCCAAGTGTCGGGGCAGAACACTGAAGCTTTCTTT
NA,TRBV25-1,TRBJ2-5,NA,CASSPMASGAQYF,TGTGCCAGCAGTCCTATGGCCTCTGGGGCCCAGTACTTC
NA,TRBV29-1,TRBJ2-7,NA,CSAVGEAGFSYEQYF,TGCAGCGCCGTGGGGGAAGCAGGCTTCTCCTACGAGCAGTACTTC
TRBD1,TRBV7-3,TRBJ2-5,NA,CASSPGGLKTQYF,TGTGCCAGCAGCCCAGGGGGCCTGAAGACCCAGTACTTC
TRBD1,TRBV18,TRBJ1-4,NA,CASSPGQKATNEKLFF,TGTGCCAGCTCACCGGGACAGAAAGCAACTAATGAAAAACTGTTTTTT
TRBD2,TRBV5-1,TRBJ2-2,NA,CASSLQAGVSGGELFF,TGCGCCAGCAGCTTGCAGGCGGGAGTATCTGGCGGGGAGCTGTTTTTT
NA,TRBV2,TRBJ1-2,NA,CASIQQGLIYGYTF,TGTGCCAGCATCCAACAGGGTCTTATCTATGGCTACACCTTC
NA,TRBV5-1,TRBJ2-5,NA,CASSLGAAQETQYF,TGCGCCAGCAGCTTGGGAGCCGCCCAAGAGACCCAGTACTTC
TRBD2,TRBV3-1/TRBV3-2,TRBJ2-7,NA,CASSQGGVRTSPTDEQYF,TGTGCCAGCAGCCAAGGGGGGGTCCGGACTAGCCCCACGGACGAGCAGTACTTC
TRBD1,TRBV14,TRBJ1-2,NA,CASSAIGTGNNYGYTF,TGTGCCAGCAGCGCGATTGGGACAGGGAATAACTATGGCTACACCTTC
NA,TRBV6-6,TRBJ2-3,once,CASSSRRGDTQYF,TGTGCCAGCAGTTCCCGACGGGGAGATACGCAGTATTTT
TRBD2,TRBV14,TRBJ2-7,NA,CASSPMGGSGTYEQYF,TGTGCCAGCAGCCCCATGGGCGGGAGTGGAACCTACGAGCAGTACTTC
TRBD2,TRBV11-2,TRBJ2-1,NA,CASSLYLEGLAGSNEQFF,TGTGCCAGCAGCCTCTACCTAGAGGGACTAGCGGGTTCCAATGAGCAGTTCTTC
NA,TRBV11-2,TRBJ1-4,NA,CASSWRGQVNEKLFF,TGTGCCAGCAGCTGGCGTGGGCAGGTCAATGAAAAACTGTTTTTT
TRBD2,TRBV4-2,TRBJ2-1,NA,CASSQGTSDDNEQFF,TGTGCCAGCAGCCAAGGGACTAGCGATGACAATGAGCAGTTCTTC
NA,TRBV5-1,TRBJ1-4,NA,CASSFGSLINEKLFF,TGCGCCAGCAGCTTCGGAAGTCTAATTAATGAAAAACTGTTTTTT
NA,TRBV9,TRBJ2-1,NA,CASSAYSASYNEQFF,TGTGCCAGCAGCGCCTACAGCGCCTCCTACAATGAGCAGTTCTTC
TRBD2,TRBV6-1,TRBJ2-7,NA,CASSEGTSGISGYEQYF,TGTGCCAGCAGTGAAGGGACTAGCGGGATCTCTGGGTACGAGCAGTACTTC
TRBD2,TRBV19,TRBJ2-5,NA,CASSSGLAGGQETQYF,TGTGCCAGTAGTTCGGGACTAGCGGGAGGACAAGAGACCCAGTACTTC
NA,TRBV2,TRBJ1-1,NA,CASSLGFEGENIEAFF,TGTGCCAGCAGTTTGGGGTTTGAGGGTGAAAACATTGAAGCTTTCTTT
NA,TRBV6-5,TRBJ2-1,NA,CASSYSRVYNEQFF,TGTGCCAGCAGTTACTCGCGGGTATACAATGAGCAGTTCTTC
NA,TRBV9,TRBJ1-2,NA,CASSVVIGGDYTF,TGTGCCAGCAGCGTAGTAATCGGGGGGGACTACACCTTC